This T cell receptor (beta chain) emerged from a study of early T cells in non-severe SARS-CoV-2 infection. About the research overall: Investigators sequenced bulk RNA drawn from unsorted whole blood, and chains remained unpaired.

The sample holds one count of this clonotype. Each single cDNA molecule received a unique molecular identifier. TCRdb re-called the 5' RACE reads with MiXCR, one entry per CDR3 protein. Altogether tens of thousands of distinct CDR3 sequences are present, 16% being singletons, with the ten largest covering 5.1%. The clonotype originates from an adult who was a healthcare worker with PCR-confirmed SARS-CoV-2 infection or an uninfected control (not recorded which). Sequences were derived from whole blood, sampled at baseline.

CDR3 coding DNA: TGCAGTGCTACCTCGACAGGGGGCCAGGAGACCCAGTACTTC. Protein: CSATSTGGQETQYF. The V gene is TRBV20-1, the J gene TRBJ2-5; 10 bases line up with TRBD1. Germline assignment: CDR1 DFQATT and CDR2 SNEGSKA (reference sequence). With V trimmed by 4 bases and J by 5 bases, 7 bases remained unmatched. This CDR3 has 14 residues.